This TCR beta chain was obtained from a study of blood T cell repertoires in COVID-19. Unmatched junction bases numbered 7, after V lost 3 bases and J lost 3 bases. The germline V gene has CDR1 SEHNR and CDR2 FQNEAQ (reference sequence). This CDR3 is 15 amino acids long. TCRdb's copy holds only in-frame clones and misses some; the assay was immunoSEQ multiplex PCR. This table has around 290,000 clones, approximately 90% appearing once. The TCR originated in a woman in her twenties or thirties who had recovered from COVID-19. Sequencing used PBMCs or T cells enriched from blood (not recorded which). The chain uses TRBV7-9 and TRBJ1-2; 7 bases line up with TRBD1. The CDR3 sequence is CASSLGDREHYGYTF. The CDR3 DNA is TGTGCCAGCAGCTTGGGAGACAGGGAGCACTATGGCTACACCTTC.